Listed below are T cell receptor beta chains from one sample, sequenced in a study of shared clonotypes between healthy human individuals. Generated by immunoSEQ multiplex PCR, the TCRdb table keeps only in-frame clones and is missing some. The sample has 2 million to 2.5 million clones; 90% to 97% are singletons. Sequencing input: naive CD4+ T cells sorted from blood. The receptors originated from a man between 18 and 35 years old in good health. Both conserved end residues are part of each CDR3. D genes are given only for firm matches. Only part of the rows carry a size: once, few, many, or a class if the clone is expanded.

DNA: TGTGCCAGCAGCCAATTCGGTCAGCCCCAGCATTTT
CDR3: CASSQFGQPQHF
size: NA
J: TRBJ1-5
D: NA
V: TRBV16

DNA: TGTGCCAGTAGCCATCCGGGACCCTGGGCCGGGAGCAATCAGCCCCAGCATTTT
CDR3: CASSHPGPWAGSNQPQHF
size: NA
J: TRBJ1-5
D: NA
V: TRBV19

DNA: TGTGCCAGCAGCGTTGGTCTACTTACCGAGCAGTACTTC
CDR3: CASSVGLLTEQYF
size: NA
J: TRBJ2-7
D: NA
V: TRBV9

DNA: TGTGCCAGCAGTTTATCCGACAGCGGGGGGTTGGATACGCAGTATTTT
CDR3: CASSLSDSGGLDTQYF
size: NA
J: TRBJ2-3
D: TRBD2
V: TRBV28

DNA: TGTGCCATCAGTGGTAAGGGGGGGCTCGATGAGCAGTTCTTC
CDR3: CAISGKGGLDEQFF
size: NA
J: TRBJ2-1
D: NA
V: TRBV10-3

DNA: TGCAGCGTTGTCTCGGGGGCAGGGGGTCTCTATGGCTACACCTTC
CDR3: CSVVSGAGGLYGYTF
size: NA
J: TRBJ1-2
D: TRBD1
V: TRBV29-1

DNA: TGTGCCAGCACAGGGGGCGTGGGCTACACCTTC
CDR3: CASTGGVGYTF
size: NA
J: TRBJ1-2
D: TRBD1
V: TRBV6-1

DNA: TGTGCCAGTAGTGCCCGGGACAGGGGCTTCAATCAGCCCCAGCATTTT
CDR3: CASSARDRGFNQPQHF
size: NA
J: TRBJ1-5
D: TRBD1
V: TRBV19

DNA: TGCGCCAGCAGAGGAATTCTAGCGGGAGGGACAGATACGCAGTATTTT
CDR3: CASRGILAGGTDTQYF
size: NA
J: TRBJ2-3
D: TRBD2
V: TRBV5-1

DNA: TGCGCCAGCAGCTTGGAGTCAGGGTGGGAAGCTTTCTTT
CDR3: CASSLESGWEAFF
size: NA
J: TRBJ1-1
D: NA
V: TRBV5-1

DNA: TGTGCCTGGAGCCATGGACAGGGCTTAGGTTCACCCCTCCACTTT
CDR3: CAWSHGQGLGSPLHF
size: NA
J: TRBJ1-6
D: TRBD1
V: TRBV30

DNA: TGTGCCTGGAGTGGGGGACTAGCGGGGAAACAAGATGACAATGAGCAGTTCTTC
CDR3: CAWSGGLAGKQDDNEQFF
size: once
J: TRBJ2-1
D: TRBD2
V: TRBV30

DNA: TGTGCCAGCAGTCGGGGAGTCACTGAAGCTTTCTTT
CDR3: CASSRGVTEAFF
size: NA
J: TRBJ1-1
D: NA
V: TRBV7-2

DNA: TGCGCCAGCAGCCCAGCGGGGGCAGGGGGTAACTATGGCTACACCTTC
CDR3: CASSPAGAGGNYGYTF
size: NA
J: TRBJ1-2
D: TRBD1
V: TRBV4-1

DNA: TGCGCCAGCAAATTTGGTAGCGGGAGTTTGGGCTCCTACGAGCAGTACTTC
CDR3: CASKFGSGSLGSYEQYF
size: NA
J: TRBJ2-7
D: TRBD2
V: TRBV10-2

DNA: TGTGCCAGCAGCCCGACTAGTTTGGATACGCAGTATTTT
CDR3: CASSPTSLDTQYF
size: NA
J: TRBJ2-3
D: NA
V: TRBV6-6

DNA: TGCGCCAGCAGCTTGGACGGGACCGCATCAAATCAGCCCCAGCATTTT
CDR3: CASSLDGTASNQPQHF
size: NA
J: TRBJ1-5
D: NA
V: TRBV5-1

DNA: TGTGCCAGCAGTTACGGGCGCGGGAACTCCTACGAGCAGTACTTC
CDR3: CASSYGRGNSYEQYF
size: NA
J: TRBJ2-7
D: NA
V: TRBV6-6

DNA: TGTGCCAGCAGCAAAGAACACCCGCCGCACTATGGCTACACCTTC
CDR3: CASSKEHPPHYGYTF
size: NA
J: TRBJ1-2
D: NA
V: TRBV21-1

DNA: TGTGCCAGCAGTTCCGTTGGGCAGGGGGTCTACGAGCAGTACTTC
CDR3: CASSSVGQGVYEQYF
size: once
J: TRBJ2-7
D: TRBD1
V: TRBV27

DNA: TGTGCCAGCAGTGAGTATGGACAGACGCCCAACTATGGCTACACCTTC
CDR3: CASSEYGQTPNYGYTF
size: NA
J: TRBJ1-2
D: NA
V: TRBV2

DNA: TGTGCCAGCAAAGGACCCGCCAGGGGAAATGAGCAGTTCTTC
CDR3: CASKGPARGNEQFF
size: NA
J: TRBJ2-1
D: NA
V: TRBV6-5

DNA: TGTGCCAGCAGCGGGGCTGGACAGAGGAACACTGAAGCTTTCTTT
CDR3: CASSGAGQRNTEAFF
size: NA
J: TRBJ1-1
D: NA
V: TRBV9

DNA: TGTGCCAGCACGAGGCTAGCGGGGAATGAGCAGTTCTTC
CDR3: CASTRLAGNEQFF
size: NA
J: TRBJ2-1
D: TRBD2
V: TRBV6-1

DNA: TGTGCCAGTAGTAACGGACTAGCGGGGGGAGTGACCGGGGAGCTGTTTTTT
CDR3: CASSNGLAGGVTGELFF
size: NA
J: TRBJ2-2
D: TRBD2
V: TRBV19

DNA: TGTGCCAGCAGAGTGGGACCTGAAGCTTTCTTT
CDR3: CASRVGPEAFF
size: NA
J: TRBJ1-1
D: NA
V: TRBV2